Listed below are T cell receptor beta chains from one sample, sequenced in a study of shared clonotypes between healthy human individuals. Clones were sequenced by immunoSEQ multiplex PCR, and TCRdb holds only the in-frame ones, with some missing. The data hold 2 million or so clones, with approximately 94% observed a single time. The sample taken for sequencing was naive CD8+ T cells sorted from blood. The source of these receptors is a man between 18 and 29 years old in good health. Both conserved end residues are part of each CDR3. The D gene is left open where the match is weak. The size entry is marked missing in some rows and otherwise reads once, few, many or a size class.

clone size: -
J gene: TRBJ2-7
V gene: TRBV4-3
D gene: TRBD2
CDR3 DNA: TGCGCCAGCAGCCAAGAAGGCCTAGCGGCGGAGAGGCTAACCGAGCAGTACTTC
CDR3 protein: CASSQEGLAAERLTEQYF

clone size: -
J gene: TRBJ2-3
V gene: TRBV10-2
D gene: TRBD2
CDR3 DNA: TGCGCCAGCAGTGAGGTCCTAGCGGGGGGCACAGATACGCAGTATTTT
CDR3 protein: CASSEVLAGGTDTQYF

clone size: -
J gene: TRBJ1-2
V gene: TRBV27
D gene: TRBD1
CDR3 DNA: TGTGCCAGCAGTTCCTCAGACAGGGGCCTAATCTATGGCTACACCTTC
CDR3 protein: CASSSSDRGLIYGYTF

clone size: -
J gene: TRBJ2-7
V gene: TRBV27
D gene: TRBD1
CDR3 DNA: TGTGCCAGCAGTCTCCTCCCCGTGACAGGGTGGGTCTACGAGCAGTACTTC
CDR3 protein: CASSLLPVTGWVYEQYF

clone size: -
J gene: TRBJ2-3
V gene: TRBV7-9
D gene: TRBD1
CDR3 DNA: TGTGCCAGCAGCTTAGCACAGGGGGTTGGAGATACGCAGTATTTT
CDR3 protein: CASSLAQGVGDTQYF

clone size: -
J gene: TRBJ2-5
V gene: TRBV18
D gene: -
CDR3 DNA: TGTGCCAGCTCACCAGAGTATGAGACCCAGTACTTC
CDR3 protein: CASSPEYETQYF

clone size: -
J gene: TRBJ2-1
V gene: TRBV9
D gene: TRBD2
CDR3 DNA: TGTGCCAGCAGCGTATTAGCGGGGGCAACCTACAATGAGCAGTTCTTC
CDR3 protein: CASSVLAGATYNEQFF

clone size: once
J gene: TRBJ2-2
V gene: TRBV27
D gene: TRBD1
CDR3 DNA: TGTGCCAGCAGTTTCGGACAGGGTTCTACCGGGGAGCTGTTTTTT
CDR3 protein: CASSFGQGSTGELFF

clone size: -
J gene: TRBJ2-1
V gene: TRBV6-1
D gene: -
CDR3 DNA: TGTGCCAGCAGTGAGGGTTGGATTTCCTACAATGAGCAGTTCTTC
CDR3 protein: CASSEGWISYNEQFF

clone size: -
J gene: TRBJ2-5
V gene: TRBV27
D gene: -
CDR3 DNA: TGTGCCAGCAGTCCCCGACAGGGCGGGGGAGAGACCCAGTACTTC
CDR3 protein: CASSPRQGGGETQYF

clone size: -
J gene: TRBJ2-4
V gene: TRBV7-9
D gene: -
CDR3 DNA: TGTGCCAGCAGCCCAGAGGCCAAAAACATTCAGTACTTC
CDR3 protein: CASSPEAKNIQYF

clone size: -
J gene: TRBJ1-1
V gene: TRBV5-6
D gene: -
CDR3 DNA: TGTGCCAGCAGCTTTAATGTGGCAGCGAACACTGAAGCTTTCTTT
CDR3 protein: CASSFNVAANTEAFF

clone size: -
J gene: TRBJ2-1
V gene: TRBV6-1
D gene: -
CDR3 DNA: TGTGCCAGCAGTGGCAAAAACTTGGCCCCCTACAATGAGCAGTTCTTC
CDR3 protein: CASSGKNLAPYNEQFF

clone size: -
J gene: TRBJ1-1
V gene: TRBV27
D gene: -
CDR3 DNA: TGTGCCAGCAGTCCGCCGACGTTACCCACTGAAGCTTTCTTT
CDR3 protein: CASSPPTLPTEAFF

clone size: -
J gene: TRBJ2-7
V gene: TRBV7-8
D gene: TRBD1
CDR3 DNA: TGTGCCAGCAGCTTCCACATATCGGGACAGGCCAACGAGCAGTACTTC
CDR3 protein: CASSFHISGQANEQYF

clone size: -
J gene: TRBJ1-2
V gene: TRBV9
D gene: -
CDR3 DNA: TGTGCCAGCAGCGTAGGAAGTCGGGGGGAGGATAGCTATGGCTACACCTTC
CDR3 protein: CASSVGSRGEDSYGYTF

clone size: -
J gene: TRBJ2-7
V gene: TRBV9
D gene: -
CDR3 DNA: TGTGCCAGCAGCGAGGGTGGGGGGCCCTACGAGCAGTACTTC
CDR3 protein: CASSEGGGPYEQYF

clone size: -
J gene: TRBJ2-7
V gene: TRBV7-8
D gene: TRBD1
CDR3 DNA: TGTGCCAGCAGCCCGACGACAGGGATACTGATCGAGCAGTACTTC
CDR3 protein: CASSPTTGILIEQYF

clone size: -
J gene: TRBJ2-1
V gene: TRBV9
D gene: -
CDR3 DNA: TGTGCCAGCAGCGTAGGGTTTTCGGGTGAGCAGTTCTTC
CDR3 protein: CASSVGFSGEQFF

clone size: -
J gene: TRBJ1-1
V gene: TRBV7-9
D gene: -
CDR3 DNA: TGTGCCAGCAGCTCCCCTCGGGGCACTGAAGCTTTCTTT
CDR3 protein: CASSSPRGTEAFF

clone size: -
J gene: TRBJ2-1
V gene: TRBV28
D gene: -
CDR3 DNA: TGTGCCAGCACACCGGGGAATGAGCAGTTCTTC
CDR3 protein: CASTPGNEQFF

clone size: -
J gene: TRBJ1-2
V gene: TRBV28
D gene: TRBD1
CDR3 DNA: TGTGCCAGCTGGGGACAGGGGCTTTCGTACTATGGCTACACCTTC
CDR3 protein: CASWGQGLSYYGYTF

clone size: -
J gene: TRBJ1-2
V gene: TRBV9
D gene: -
CDR3 DNA: TGTGCCAGCAGCGTAACTGGGAGCTCGGTTGGGTATGGCTACACCTTC
CDR3 protein: CASSVTGSSVGYGYTF

clone size: -
J gene: TRBJ2-7
V gene: TRBV19
D gene: -
CDR3 DNA: TGTGCCAGTAGTATAGAGCTGGGGCCAGGATACGAGCAGTACTTC
CDR3 protein: CASSIELGPGYEQYF

clone size: -
J gene: TRBJ2-2
V gene: TRBV9
D gene: TRBD2
CDR3 DNA: TGTGCCAGCAGCGTATTGGGAGCGGGAAGCACCGGGGAGCTGTTTTTT
CDR3 protein: CASSVLGAGSTGELFF

clone size: -
J gene: TRBJ2-7
V gene: TRBV6-5
D gene: -
CDR3 DNA: TGTGCCAGCAGTCAATCCCCATGGGGCCACGAGCAGTACTTC
CDR3 protein: CASSQSPWGHEQYF

clone size: -
J gene: TRBJ2-1
V gene: TRBV5-6
D gene: -
CDR3 DNA: TGTGCCAGCACCTTGTCCCCGACAGAGCAGTTCTTC
CDR3 protein: CASTLSPTEQFF

clone size: -
J gene: TRBJ1-1
V gene: TRBV14
D gene: -
CDR3 DNA: TGTGCCAGCAGCCAAGATGCCGGGACACAGAACACTGAAGCTTTCTTT
CDR3 protein: CASSQDAGTQNTEAFF

clone size: -
J gene: TRBJ1-1
V gene: TRBV11-2
D gene: -
CDR3 DNA: TGTGCCAGCAACCCCCTTTACAACACTGAAGCTTTCTTT
CDR3 protein: CASNPLYNTEAFF

clone size: -
J gene: TRBJ2-1
V gene: TRBV4-3
D gene: -
CDR3 DNA: TGCGCCAGCAGCCAAGAATACTTAGTCCCGCCAAGGTCAAATGAGCAGTTCTTC
CDR3 protein: CASSQEYLVPPRSNEQFF

clone size: once
J gene: TRBJ2-1
V gene: TRBV4-3
D gene: -
CDR3 DNA: TGCGCCAGCAGCCAAGATGGGGGGCTGGACTACAATGGTGAGCAGTTCTTC
CDR3 protein: CASSQDGGLDYNGEQFF

clone size: -
J gene: TRBJ2-7
V gene: TRBV27
D gene: TRBD2
CDR3 DNA: TGTGCCAGCAGACCCAGAGTAGCGGGGACACATTTCTCCTACGAGCAGTACTTC
CDR3 protein: CASRPRVAGTHFSYEQYF

clone size: -
J gene: TRBJ2-7
V gene: TRBV27
D gene: TRBD1
CDR3 DNA: TGTGCCAGCAGACTAAACGCCTTTTCGGGACAGGTCTCTTACGAGCAGTACTTC
CDR3 protein: CASRLNAFSGQVSYEQYF

clone size: -
J gene: TRBJ2-7
V gene: TRBV9
D gene: -
CDR3 DNA: TGTGCCAGCAGCGTAGGGCAGGGAACCTACGAGCAGTACTTC
CDR3 protein: CASSVGQGTYEQYF

clone size: once
J gene: TRBJ2-7
V gene: TRBV5-6
D gene: -
CDR3 DNA: TGTGCCAGCAGCCTAGAGGGCAGGGACTCTTACGAGCAGTACTTC
CDR3 protein: CASSLEGRDSYEQYF

clone size: -
J gene: TRBJ2-3
V gene: TRBV28
D gene: TRBD1
CDR3 DNA: TGTGCCAGCAGTACCCCGACAGGGGACGGGGGCACAGATACGCAGTATTTT
CDR3 protein: CASSTPTGDGGTDTQYF

clone size: -
J gene: TRBJ2-2
V gene: TRBV10-2
D gene: -
CDR3 DNA: TGCGCCAGCAGTCCCGGGACCTTGACCGGGGAGCTGTTTTTT
CDR3 protein: CASSPGTLTGELFF

clone size: -
J gene: TRBJ2-7
V gene: TRBV14
D gene: TRBD1
CDR3 DNA: TGTGCCAGCAGCCAAGTGGCCGACAGGGCCTACGAGCAGTACTTC
CDR3 protein: CASSQVADRAYEQYF

clone size: -
J gene: TRBJ2-7
V gene: TRBV5-6
D gene: TRBD1
CDR3 DNA: TGTGCCAGCAGCTTTGGACAGGGGGACTACGAGCAGTACTTC
CDR3 protein: CASSFGQGDYEQYF

clone size: -
J gene: TRBJ2-2
V gene: TRBV10-3
D gene: -
CDR3 DNA: TGTGCCATCAGTGGAAACACCGGGGAGCTGTTTTTT
CDR3 protein: CAISGNTGELFF

clone size: -
J gene: TRBJ2-7
V gene: TRBV4-3
D gene: TRBD1
CDR3 DNA: TGCGCCAGCAGCCAAGGGGATGTCAGGGGGTTTGAAGGCGAGCAGTACTTC
CDR3 protein: CASSQGDVRGFEGEQYF

clone size: -
J gene: TRBJ2-1
V gene: TRBV15
D gene: TRBD2
CDR3 DNA: TGTGCCACCAGCAGAGTTCCTCTGGCTAGCGGGACTAACAATGAGCAGTTCTTC
CDR3 protein: CATSRVPLASGTNNEQFF

clone size: -
J gene: TRBJ1-4
V gene: TRBV9
D gene: TRBD1
CDR3 DNA: TGTGCCAGCAGCGAGGGGGCCACCTCAAATGAAAAACTGTTTTTT
CDR3 protein: CASSEGATSNEKLFF

clone size: -
J gene: TRBJ2-5
V gene: TRBV27
D gene: -
CDR3 DNA: TGTGCCAGCAGTGCTACCTACTGGGAGACCCAGTACTTC
CDR3 protein: CASSATYWETQYF

clone size: -
J gene: TRBJ2-7
V gene: TRBV28
D gene: -
CDR3 DNA: TGTGCCAGCAGCCCCGGATTCCGGCCCTACGAGCAGTACTTC
CDR3 protein: CASSPGFRPYEQYF